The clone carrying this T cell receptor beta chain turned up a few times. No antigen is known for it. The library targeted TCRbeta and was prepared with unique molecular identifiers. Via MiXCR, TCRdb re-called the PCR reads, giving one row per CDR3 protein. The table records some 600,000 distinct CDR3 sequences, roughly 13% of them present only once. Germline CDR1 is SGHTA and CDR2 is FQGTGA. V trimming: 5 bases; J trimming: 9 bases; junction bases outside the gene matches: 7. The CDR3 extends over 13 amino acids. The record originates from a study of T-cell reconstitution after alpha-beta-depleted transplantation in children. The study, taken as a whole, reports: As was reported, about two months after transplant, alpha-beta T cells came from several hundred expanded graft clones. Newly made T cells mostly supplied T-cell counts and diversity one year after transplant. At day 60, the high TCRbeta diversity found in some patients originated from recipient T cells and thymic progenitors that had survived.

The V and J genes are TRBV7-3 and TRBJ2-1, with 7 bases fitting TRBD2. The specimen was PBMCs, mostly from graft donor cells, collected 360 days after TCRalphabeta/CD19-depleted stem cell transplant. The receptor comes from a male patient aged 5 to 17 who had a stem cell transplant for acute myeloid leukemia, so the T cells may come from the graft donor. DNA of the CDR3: TGTGCCAGCAGCGTACCGACTAGCCTTGAGCAGTTCTTC. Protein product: CASSVPTSLEQFF.